Following are 14 T cell receptor beta chains from one sample sequenced in a study of blood T cell repertoires in COVID-19. Clones were sequenced by immunoSEQ multiplex PCR, and TCRdb holds only the in-frame ones, with some missing. Among some 150,000 clones, roughly 84% were seen once, and the ten largest hold around 5.4%. The sample comprised PBMCs or T cells enriched from blood (not recorded which). These receptors were obtained from a woman between 50 and 59 years old who had been exposed to COVID-19.

The chain has TRBV10-3 and TRBJ2-3, with 7 bases that match TRBD2. The CDR3 extends over 14 amino acids. The germline V gene has CDR1 ENHRY and CDR2 SYGVKD. V lost 8 bases, J lost 6 bases, and 11 bases stayed unmatched. For the CDR3, the DNA is TGTGCCATCCGGCTTAGGACTAGGAGTGATACGCAGTATTTT. Translated, it gives CAIRLRTRSDTQYF.

This rearrangement joins TRBV27 to TRBJ1-1; no firm D call. Germline assignment: CDR1 MNHEY and CDR2 SMNVEV (reference sequence). This CDR3 is 13 amino acids long. V dropped 3 bases and J dropped 1 base, with 6 bases sitting between them. The CDR3: CASSLRENTEAFF. In nucleotides, the CDR3 is TGTGCCAGCAGTTTGCGGGAGAACACTGAAGCTTTCTTT.

The CDR3 sequence: CASSLAGADNSPLHF. The CDR3, as DNA: TGTGCCAGCAGCTTAGCAGGGGCCGATAATTCACCCCTCCACTTT. The V gene is TRBV7-8, the J gene TRBJ1-6, with D tentatively TRBD1 (5 bases). This CDR3 has 15 residues. The V end lost 0 bases, the J end lost 5 bases, and 8 bases lay between the germline ends. The germline V gene encodes CDR1 SGHVS and CDR2 FQNEAQ.

The chain has TRBV4-3 and TRBJ2-1; a weak D match, TRBD1 (6 bases). V was trimmed by 1 base and J by 0 bases, leaving 16 bases between them. The CDR3 sequence is 18 residues long. Germline V CDR1 and CDR2: LGHNA, YSLEER. This CDR3 reads CASSQAPWTASSYNEQFF. In DNA form, the CDR3 reads TGCGCCAGCAGCCAAGCTCCTTGGACAGCCTCCTCCTACAATGAGCAGTTCTTC.

J is TRBJ1-2 and V is TRBV4-1; D might be TRBD1 (6 bases). The V gene's germline CDR1 is MGHRA and CDR2 YSYEKL. The CDR3 extends over 13 amino acids. Trimming removed 2 bases at V and 5 bases at J, with 9 bases between. CDR3 region: CASSQTGLYGYTF. The CDR3 DNA follows: TGCGCCAGCAGCCAAACAGGGCTTTATGGCTACACCTTC.

The chain links TRBV3-1 (or the pseudogene TRBV3-2) to TRBJ2-2, with TRBD1 matching over 8 bases. Germline V gene lookup returns CDR1 LGHDT and CDR2 YNNKEL (reference sequence). This CDR3 comprises 16 residues. The trim removed 2 bases at V and 1 base at J, leaving 3 bases unmatched. CDR3 nucleotides: TGTGCCAGCAGCCAACCCGGGACAGGGAACACCGGGGAGCTGTTTTTT. This codes for CASSQPGTGNTGELFF.

This clone was found once. This chain uses TRBV7-8 with TRBJ1-4; a weak D match, TRBD1 (6 bases). The V end lost 5 bases, the J end lost 2 bases, and 21 bases lay between the germline ends. This CDR3 contains 18 residues. Germline lookup yields CDR1 SGHVS and CDR2 FQNEAQ. CDR3 in DNA: TGTGCCAGCAGCCCTCCCCAATCAGGGGTAGTGACTAATGAAAAACTGTTTTTT. It specifies CASSPPQSGVVTNEKLFF.

This clone has only one observation. The rearrangement joins TRBV10-3 to TRBJ2-7, with TRBD2 matching over 9 bases. The CDR3 consists of 14 residues. The ends lost 6 bases at V and 4 bases at J; junction bases unmatched: 7. Per germline, CDR1 ENHRY and CDR2 SYGVKD. The CDR3 spells CAISLGTSLYEQYF. The CDR3 DNA is TGTGCCATCAGCCTCGGGACTAGCTTGTACGAGCAGTACTTC.

The V gene is TRBV4-2, the J gene TRBJ2-7; the D gene is possibly TRBD2 (6 bases). The germline gives CDR1 LGHNA, CDR2 YNFKEQ. Deletions cut 0 bases from V and 3 bases from J, with 15 bases between. This CDR3 comprises 16 residues. Here the CDR3 DNA reads TGTGCCAGCAGCCAAGATCCCGGGGGTCTCGACTACGAGCAGTACTTC. Encoded protein: CASSQDPGGLDYEQYF.

The V gene is TRBV5-4, the J gene TRBJ2-5; D possibly corresponds to TRBD2 (5 bases). Per the germline V gene, CDR1 is SGHNT and CDR2 is YYREEE (reference sequence). This CDR3 region has 15 residues. V was trimmed by 1 base and J by 2 bases, leaving 12 bases between them. This CDR3 reads CASSLPSGKQETQYF. In DNA form, the CDR3 reads TGTGCCAGCAGCTTGCCAAGCGGAAAACAAGAGACCCAGTACTTC.

This chain links TRBV4-1 with TRBJ2-7; D is uncertain. The CDR3 sequence is 14 residues long. V lost 4 bases, J lost 1 base, and 11 bases lay in between. Germline assignment: CDR1 MGHRA and CDR2 YSYEKL. In nucleotides, the CDR3 is TGCGCCAGCAGCCCTCCGGGTTTGTCCTACGAGCAGTACTTC. Its translation: CASSPPGLSYEQYF.

The chain carries TRBV9 and TRBJ1-3; 9 nucleotides line up with TRBD1. The J segment lost 2 bases and the V segment lost 4 bases, leaving 7 bases of the junction unmatched. CDR1 SGDLS and CDR2 YYNGEE come from the germline V gene. This CDR3 has 16 amino acids. This CDR3 reads CASSPYRGLAGNTIYF. In nucleotides, the CDR3 is TGTGCCAGCAGCCCGTACAGGGGGCTCGCTGGAAACACCATATATTTT.

CDR3 amino acids: CASSLGDRGMETQYF. CDR3 nucleotide sequence: TGCGCCAGCAGCTTGGGGGACAGGGGGATGGAGACCCAGTACTTC. The chain has TRBV5-1 and TRBJ2-5, with TRBD1 matching over 11 bases. The CDR3 spans 15 residues. Germline assignment: CDR1 SGHRS and CDR2 YFSETQ. V was clipped by 0 bases and J by 5 bases; unmatched bases: 3.

This clone showed up just once. The chain is built from TRBV7-2 and TRBJ2-2; 9 bases line up with TRBD1. This CDR3 has 19 residues. Germline CDR1 reads SGHTA; CDR2 reads FQGNSA. With V trimmed by 7 bases and J by 3 bases, 18 bases remained unmatched. Here the CDR3 DNA reads TGTGCCAGCACCACCTCTTCCGGGACAGGGCCGTCGCACACCGGGGAGCTGTTTTTT. Protein sequence: CASTTSSGTGPSHTGELFF. Based on the CDR3 plus reference TRBV7-2 and TRBJ2-2, the full variable domain is GAGVSQSPSNKVTEKGKDVELRCDPISGHTALYWYRQSLGQGLEFLIYFQGNSAPDKSGLPSDRFSAERTGGSVSTLTIQRTQQEDSAVYLCASTTSSGTGPSHTGELFFGEGSRLTVL.